This record concerns one T cell receptor beta chain sequence. Its target is unknown. This specimen belongs to a study of shared clonotypes between healthy human individuals. Overall study findings and caveats: What rarefaction showed was incomplete sorted-subset sequencing despite large depth. Relative to memory subsets, naive subsets generally showed larger estimated richness.

The germline V gene has CDR1 SGHDN and CDR2 FVKESK. Trimming removed 3 bases from V and 2 bases from J, with 8 bases in between. This CDR3 region has 14 residues. Clones were sequenced by immunoSEQ multiplex PCR, and TCRdb holds only the in-frame ones, with some missing. Found here are about 2.3 million clones, about 90% of them singletons; the top ten hold around 0.38%. The TCR sequence derives from a young man in good health. Some clones in this sample may be carry-over from other donors' samples. The sequenced sample consisted of naive CD4+ T cells from PBMCs. Sample subset: CD45RA+ positively selected. This chain uses TRBV14 with TRBJ1-3, with D possibly being TRBD1 (6 bases). Here the CDR3 DNA reads TGTGCCAGCAGCCAGTCAGGGGCTGGAAACACCATATATTTT. Amino acids: CASSQSGAGNTIYF.